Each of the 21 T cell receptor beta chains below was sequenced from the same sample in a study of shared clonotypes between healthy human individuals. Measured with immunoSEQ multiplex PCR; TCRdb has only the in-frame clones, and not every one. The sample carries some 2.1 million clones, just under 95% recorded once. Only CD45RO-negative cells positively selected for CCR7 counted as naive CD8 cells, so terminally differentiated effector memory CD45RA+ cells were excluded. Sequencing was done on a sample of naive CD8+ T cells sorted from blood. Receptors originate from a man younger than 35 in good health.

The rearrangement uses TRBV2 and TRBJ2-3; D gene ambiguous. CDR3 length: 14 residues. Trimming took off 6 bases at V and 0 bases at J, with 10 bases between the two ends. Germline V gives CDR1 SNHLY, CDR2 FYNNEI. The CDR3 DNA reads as TGTGCCAGCAGGAAGGACCCCAGCACAGATACGCAGTATTTT. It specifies CASRKDPSTDTQYF.

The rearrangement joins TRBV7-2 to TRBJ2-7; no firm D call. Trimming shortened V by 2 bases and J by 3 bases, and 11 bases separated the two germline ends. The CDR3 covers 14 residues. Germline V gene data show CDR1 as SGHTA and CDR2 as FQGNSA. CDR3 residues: CASSLTQTHYEQYF. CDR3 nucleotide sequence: TGTGCCAGCAGCTTAACTCAGACCCACTACGAGCAGTACTTC.

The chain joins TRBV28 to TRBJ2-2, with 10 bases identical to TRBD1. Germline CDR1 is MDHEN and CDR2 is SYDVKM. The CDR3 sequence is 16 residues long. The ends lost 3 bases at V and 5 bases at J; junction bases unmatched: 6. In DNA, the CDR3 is TGTGCCAGCAGTTTGCCCGACAGGGGGCGGACCGGGGAGCTGTTTTTT. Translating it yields CASSLPDRGRTGELFF. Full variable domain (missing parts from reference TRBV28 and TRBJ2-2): DVKVTQSSRYLVKRTGEKVFLECVQDMDHENMFWYRQDPGLGLRLIYFSYDVKMKEKGDIPEGYSVSREKKERFSLILESASTNQTSMYLCASSLPDRGRTGELFFGEGSRLTVL.

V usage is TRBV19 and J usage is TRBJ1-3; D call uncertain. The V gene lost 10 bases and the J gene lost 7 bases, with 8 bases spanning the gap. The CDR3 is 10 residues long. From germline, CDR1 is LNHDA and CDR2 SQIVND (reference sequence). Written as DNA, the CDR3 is TGTGCCACCAGGAGTAACACCATATATTTT. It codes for CATRSNTIYF.

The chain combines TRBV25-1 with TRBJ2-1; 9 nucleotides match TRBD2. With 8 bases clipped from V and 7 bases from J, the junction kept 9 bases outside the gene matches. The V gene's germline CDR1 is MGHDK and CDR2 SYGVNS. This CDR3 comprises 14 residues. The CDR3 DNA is TGTGCCAGCCGCCCCGGGACTAGCCTAAATGAGCAGTTCTTC. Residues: CASRPGTSLNEQFF.

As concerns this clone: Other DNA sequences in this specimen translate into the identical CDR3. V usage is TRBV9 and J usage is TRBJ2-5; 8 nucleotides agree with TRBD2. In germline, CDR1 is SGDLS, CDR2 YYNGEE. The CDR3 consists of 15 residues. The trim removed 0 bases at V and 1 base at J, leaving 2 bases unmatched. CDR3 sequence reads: CASSVVAGGQETQYF. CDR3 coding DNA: TGTGCCAGCAGCGTAGTTGCGGGGGGCCAAGAGACCCAGTACTTC.

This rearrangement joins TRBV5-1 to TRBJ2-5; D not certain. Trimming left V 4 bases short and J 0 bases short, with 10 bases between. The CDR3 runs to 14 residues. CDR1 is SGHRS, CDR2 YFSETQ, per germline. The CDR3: CASSGEQYQETQYF. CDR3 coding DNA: TGCGCCAGCAGCGGAGAACAGTACCAAGAGACCCAGTACTTC.

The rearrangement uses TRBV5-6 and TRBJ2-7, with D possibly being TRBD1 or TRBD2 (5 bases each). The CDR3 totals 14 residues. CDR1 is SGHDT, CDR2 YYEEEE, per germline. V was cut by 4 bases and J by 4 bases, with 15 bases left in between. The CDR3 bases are TGTGCCAGCAGCACAGGACTGGTCGCATACGAGCAGTACTTC. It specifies CASSTGLVAYEQYF.

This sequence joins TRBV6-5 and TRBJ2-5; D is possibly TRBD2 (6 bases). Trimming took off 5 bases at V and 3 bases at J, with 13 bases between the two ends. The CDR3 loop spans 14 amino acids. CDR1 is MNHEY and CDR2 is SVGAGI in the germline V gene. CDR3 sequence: CASSKLALEETQYF. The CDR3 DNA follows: TGTGCCAGCAGTAAACTAGCTTTAGAAGAGACCCAGTACTTC.

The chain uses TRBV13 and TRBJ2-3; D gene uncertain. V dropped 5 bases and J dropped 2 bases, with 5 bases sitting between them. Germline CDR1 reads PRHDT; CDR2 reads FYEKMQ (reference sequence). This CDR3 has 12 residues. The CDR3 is CASSHLTDTQYF. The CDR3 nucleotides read TGTGCCAGCAGCCACCTCACAGATACGCAGTATTTT. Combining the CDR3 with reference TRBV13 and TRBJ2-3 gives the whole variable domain AAGVIQSPRHLIKEKRETATLKCYPIPRHDTVYWYQQGPGQDPQFLISFYEKMQSDKGSIPDRFSAQQFSDYHSELNMSSLELGDSALYFCASSHLTDTQYFGPGTRLTVL.

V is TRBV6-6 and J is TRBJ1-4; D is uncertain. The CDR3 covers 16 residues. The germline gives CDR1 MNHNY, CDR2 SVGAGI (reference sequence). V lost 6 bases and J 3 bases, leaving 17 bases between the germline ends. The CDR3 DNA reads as TGTGCCAGCAGCCCCTCCGAGTCGGATCCTAATGAAAAACTGTTTTTT. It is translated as CASSPSESDPNEKLFF.

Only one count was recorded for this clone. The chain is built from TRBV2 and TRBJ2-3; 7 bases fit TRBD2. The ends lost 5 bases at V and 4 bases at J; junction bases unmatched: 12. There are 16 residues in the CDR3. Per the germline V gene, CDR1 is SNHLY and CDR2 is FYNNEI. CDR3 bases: TGTGCCAGCAGTACCCTTGCGGGAGAGGGCGCAGATACGCAGTATTTT. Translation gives CASSTLAGEGADTQYF.

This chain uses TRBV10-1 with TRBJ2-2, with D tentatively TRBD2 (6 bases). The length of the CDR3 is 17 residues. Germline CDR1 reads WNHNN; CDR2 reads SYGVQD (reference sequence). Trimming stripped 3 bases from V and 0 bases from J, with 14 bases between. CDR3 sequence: CASSDPPWGANTGELFF. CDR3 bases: TGCGCCAGCAGTGACCCTCCTTGGGGGGCGAACACCGGGGAGCTGTTTTTT.

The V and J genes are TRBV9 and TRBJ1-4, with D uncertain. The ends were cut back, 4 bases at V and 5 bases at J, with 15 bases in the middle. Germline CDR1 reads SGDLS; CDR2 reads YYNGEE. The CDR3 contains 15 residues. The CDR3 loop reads CASSPGGMGNEKLFF. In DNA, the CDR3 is TGTGCCAGCAGCCCGGGCGGGATGGGAAATGAAAAACTGTTTTTT.

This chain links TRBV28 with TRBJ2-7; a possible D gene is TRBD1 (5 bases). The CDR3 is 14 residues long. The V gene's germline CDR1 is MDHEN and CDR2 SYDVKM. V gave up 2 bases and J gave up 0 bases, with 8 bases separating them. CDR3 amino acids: CASSLQGISYEQYF. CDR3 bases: TGTGCCAGCAGTTTACAGGGAATCTCCTACGAGCAGTACTTC.

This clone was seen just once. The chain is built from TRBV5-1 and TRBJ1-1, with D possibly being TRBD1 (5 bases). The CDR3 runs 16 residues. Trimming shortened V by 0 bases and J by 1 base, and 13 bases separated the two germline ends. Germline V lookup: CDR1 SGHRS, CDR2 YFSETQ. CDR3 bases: TGCGCCAGCAGCTTGGTACCAGCTGGGGGGAACACTGAAGCTTTCTTT. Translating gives CASSLVPAGGNTEAFF.

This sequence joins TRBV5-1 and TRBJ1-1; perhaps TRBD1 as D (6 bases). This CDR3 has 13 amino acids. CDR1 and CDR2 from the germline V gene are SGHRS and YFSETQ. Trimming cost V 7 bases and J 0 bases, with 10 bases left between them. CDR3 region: CASAGHMNTEAFF. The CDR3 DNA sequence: TGCGCCAGCGCGGGACACATGAACACTGAAGCTTTCTTT. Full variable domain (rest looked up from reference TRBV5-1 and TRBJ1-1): KAGVTQTPRYLIKTRGQQVTLSCSPISGHRSVSWYQQTPGQGLQFLFEYFSETQRNKGNFPGRFSGRQFSNSRSEMNVSTLELGDSALYLCASAGHMNTEAFFGQGTRLTVV.

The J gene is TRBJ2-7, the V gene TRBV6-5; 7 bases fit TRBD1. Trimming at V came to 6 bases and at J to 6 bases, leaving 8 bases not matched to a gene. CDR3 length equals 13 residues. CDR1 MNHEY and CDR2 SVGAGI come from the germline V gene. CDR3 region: CASSVTGSAEQYF. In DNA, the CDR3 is TGTGCCAGCAGCGTGACAGGGTCCGCCGAGCAGTACTTC.

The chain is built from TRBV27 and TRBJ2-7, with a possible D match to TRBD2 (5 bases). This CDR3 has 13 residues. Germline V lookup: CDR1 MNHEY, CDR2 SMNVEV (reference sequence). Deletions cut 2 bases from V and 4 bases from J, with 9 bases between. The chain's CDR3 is CASSLVLDYEQYF. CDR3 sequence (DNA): TGTGCCAGCAGTTTAGTACTAGATTACGAGCAGTACTTC.

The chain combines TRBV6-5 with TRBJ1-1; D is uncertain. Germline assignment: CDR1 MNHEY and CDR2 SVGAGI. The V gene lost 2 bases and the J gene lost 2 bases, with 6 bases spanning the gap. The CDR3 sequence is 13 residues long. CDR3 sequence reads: CASSYNANTEAFF. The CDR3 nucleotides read TGTGCCAGCAGTTACAATGCCAACACTGAAGCTTTCTTT.

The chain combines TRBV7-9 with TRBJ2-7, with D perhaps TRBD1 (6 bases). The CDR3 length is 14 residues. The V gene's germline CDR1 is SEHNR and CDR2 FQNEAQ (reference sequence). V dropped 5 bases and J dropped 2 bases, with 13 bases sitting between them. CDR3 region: CASSPSGQPYEQYF. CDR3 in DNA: TGTGCCAGCAGCCCGTCAGGACAGCCCTACGAGCAGTACTTC.